Shown below are 29 T cell receptor beta chains from a single sample sequenced in a study of blood T cell repertoires in COVID-19. TCRdb's copy holds only in-frame clones and misses some; the assay was immunoSEQ multiplex PCR. The sample contains roughly 330,000 clones, roughly 90% of which appear only once. The sample consisted of peripheral blood. Receptor source: a woman aged 45-65 years with active or convalescent COVID-19.

As regards this clone: Different DNA sequences within this sample yield the same CDR3. CDR3 residues: CAWSAEDTQYF. CDR3 DNA: TGTGCCTGGAGTGCAGAAGATACGCAGTATTTT. V gene TRBV30 combines with J gene TRBJ2-3; D is uncertain. The V gene lost 1 base and the J gene lost 5 bases, with 4 bases spanning the gap. CDR1 is GTSNPN, CDR2 SVGIG, per germline (reference sequence). This CDR3 comprises 11 residues.

The CDR3 reads CASSSSGTRGEQYF. As DNA, the CDR3 is TGTGCCAGCAGCTCCAGCGGGACCCGGGGCGAGCAGTACTTC. The chain couples TRBV7-3 to TRBJ2-7, with 7 bases matching TRBD2. This CDR3 has 14 amino acids. Germline V gives CDR1 SGHTA, CDR2 FQGTGA. V lost 4 bases and J lost 6; bases outside the gene matches: 9.

This clone is a singleton in its sample. The V call is TRBV7-2, the J call TRBJ2-7; maybe TRBD2 (5 bases). CDR1 SGHTA and CDR2 FQGNSA come from the germline V gene. The CDR3 loop spans 15 amino acids. V was clipped by 5 bases and J by 0 bases, with 14 bases between them. The DNA for the CDR3 is TGTGCCAGCAGCCCCTCGACGGGGAGCTCCTACGAGCAGTACTTC. Translated: CASSPSTGSSYEQYF.

The chain has TRBV5-6 and TRBJ1-3; D remains unclear. V shed 4 bases and J shed 1 base, with 9 bases lying between them. CDR1 is SGHDT and CDR2 is YYEEEE in the germline V gene. The CDR3 covers 14 residues. This CDR3 is CASSAGPSGNTIYF. In DNA, the CDR3 is TGTGCCAGCAGCGCTGGCCCGTCTGGAAACACCATATATTTT.

V is TRBV7-2 and J is TRBJ1-5; 7 nucleotides agree with TRBD1. Trimming took 1 base from V and 4 from J; bases not matched to a gene: 4. The CDR3 length is 15 residues. Germline values: CDR1 SGHTA, CDR2 FQGNSA. The chain's CDR3 is CASSLGTGVNQPQHF. DNA for the CDR3: TGTGCCAGCAGCTTAGGGACAGGTGTAAATCAGCCCCAGCATTTT.

The J gene is TRBJ1-1, the V gene TRBV4-1; TRBD1 agrees at 7 bases. This CDR3 has 15 residues. Germline V lookup: CDR1 MGHRA, CDR2 YSYEKL. V was pared by 1 base and J by 0 bases, with 2 bases of the junction left unmatched. The CDR3 sequence: CASSQGGGLNTEAFF. The CDR3, as DNA: TGCGCCAGCAGCCAAGGAGGGGGCCTGAACACTGAAGCTTTCTTT.

V is TRBV6-2 or TRBV6-3 and J is TRBJ1-3; D is unclear. The length of the CDR3 is 16 residues. The V gene lost 6 bases and the J gene lost 4 bases, with 19 bases spanning the gap. The V gene's germline CDR1 is MNHEY and CDR2 SVGEGT. DNA for the CDR3: TGTGCCAGCAGCAGAACCGTAGCCTTGCGGGGAAACACCATATATTTT. The encoded protein is CASSRTVALRGNTIYF.

This clone was recorded once. The rearrangement uses TRBV4-1 and TRBJ2-7; TRBD1 agrees at 8 bases. Germline V lookup: CDR1 MGHRA, CDR2 YSYEKL. This CDR3 spans 14 amino acids. Trimming cost V 2 bases and J 3 bases; bases outside gene matches: 3. The CDR3 here is CASSQKDRGYEQYF. CDR3 DNA: TGCGCCAGCAGCCAAAAAGACAGGGGCTACGAGCAGTACTTC.

The gene calls are TRBV25-1 and TRBJ1-3, with D possibly TRBD1 on 5 matching bases. V dropped 4 bases and J dropped 1 base, with 8 bases sitting between them. Germline CDR1 MGHDK, CDR2 SYGVNS. CDR3 length: 14 residues. The CDR3 region is CASSVAGSGNTIYF. The DNA of the CDR3 is TGTGCCAGCAGTGTGGCAGGGTCTGGAAACACCATATATTTT.

The rearrangement links TRBV11-1 to TRBJ2-3; 8 nucleotides match TRBD1. The CDR3 sequence is 16 residues long. Germline lookup yields CDR1 SGHAT and CDR2 FQDESV (reference sequence). V was pared by 5 bases and J by 0 bases, with 7 bases of the junction left unmatched. The DNA for the CDR3 is TGTGCCAGCAGCCGGACAGGGCACCCTAGCACAGATACGCAGTATTTT. Its protein is CASSRTGHPSTDTQYF.

The chain has TRBV7-2 and TRBJ2-7, with a weak D call TRBD2 (6 bases). The germline gives CDR1 SGHTA, CDR2 FQGNSA. The V end lost 4 bases, the J end lost 6 bases, and 19 bases lay between the germline ends. The CDR3 contains 15 residues. CDR3: CASSSPGLATSEQYF. The CDR3 DNA reads as TGTGCCAGCAGCTCGCCGGGACTCGCAACCAGCGAGCAGTACTTC.

The chain has TRBV9 and TRBJ2-3; TRBD2 matches at 10 bases. The length of the CDR3 is 15 residues. The J segment lost 5 bases and the V segment lost 0 bases, leaving 3 bases of the junction unmatched. In germline, CDR1 is SGDLS, CDR2 YYNGEE. The CDR3 region has the DNA TGTGCCAGCAGCGTAGACCCTAGCGGGAGAGATACGCAGTATTTT. Amino acids: CASSVDPSGRDTQYF.

In its sample, this clone was seen once. The chain is built from TRBV7-3 and TRBJ1-2; D is possibly TRBD1 (6 bases). There are 13 residues in the CDR3. Germline loops: CDR1 SGHTA, CDR2 FQGTGA. With 4 bases removed from V and 4 bases from J, the gap between germline ends came to 10 bases. This CDR3 reads CASSSTGSYGYTF. As DNA, the CDR3 is TGTGCCAGCAGCTCTACAGGGAGCTATGGCTACACCTTC.

V gene TRBV30 combines with J gene TRBJ2-7, with 8 positions matching TRBD1. Germline CDR1 GTSNPN, CDR2 SVGIG (reference sequence). The CDR3 is 13 residues long. V shed 4 bases and J 3 bases; nucleotides not matched to a gene: 5. The CDR3 sequence: CAWTQGAYYEQYF. The CDR3 region has the DNA TGTGCCTGGACCCAGGGGGCGTACTACGAGCAGTACTTC.

This sequence joins TRBV19 and TRBJ2-5; maybe TRBD1 (6 bases). This CDR3 contains 12 residues. Germline values: CDR1 LNHDA, CDR2 SQIVND (reference sequence). Trimming shortened V by 5 bases and J by 4 bases, and 8 bases separated the two germline ends. CDR3 region: CASSQGRETQYF. As DNA, the CDR3 is TGTGCCAGTAGTCAGGGGCGAGAGACCCAGTACTTC.

The chain recombines TRBV18 with TRBJ2-1, with 8 bases aligning to TRBD2. Per the germline V gene, CDR1 is KGHSH and CDR2 is LQKENI. This CDR3 is 21 amino acids long. V dropped 3 bases and J dropped 9; count of bases not matched to a gene: 28. The CDR3, as DNA: TGTGCCAGCTCACCTGTATATGCGGGAGGACGAAGGCCGCTGATGTACGGTGAGCAGTTCTTC. Translation: CASSPVYAGGRRPLMYGEQFF.

The V gene is TRBV18, the J gene TRBJ2-5, with 7 bases identical to TRBD2. The CDR3 has 14 residues. The germline V gene encodes CDR1 KGHSH and CDR2 LQKENI. V lost 1 base and J lost 5; bases outside the gene matches: 4. The chain's CDR3 is CASSPQREGETQYF. The CDR3 DNA reads as TGTGCCAGCTCACCACAAAGGGAGGGGGAGACCCAGTACTTC.

There are a few counts of this clone. V and J are TRBV9 and TRBJ2-3; 9 nucleotides agree with TRBD2. With V trimmed by 4 bases and J by 6 bases, 12 bases remained unmatched. This CDR3 spans 16 amino acids. The V gene's germline CDR1 is SGDLS and CDR2 YYNGEE. CDR3 region: CASSSDSGRGGDTQYF. For the CDR3, the DNA is TGTGCCAGCAGCTCAGATAGCGGGAGAGGGGGGGATACGCAGTATTTT. The entire variable domain, with the rest obtained from reference TRBV9 and TRBJ2-3, is as follows: DSGVTQTPKHLITATGQRVTLRCSPRSGDLSVYWYQQSLDQGLQFLIQYYNGEERAKGNILERFSAQQFPDLHSELNLSSLELGDSALYFCASSSDSGRGGDTQYFGPGTRLTVL.

This clone was seen once. The gene calls are TRBV30 and TRBJ1-6; possible D gene TRBD1, 5 bases. Germline-derived CDR1 and CDR2 are GTSNPN and SVGIG (reference sequence). Trimming took off 6 bases at V and 0 bases at J, with 12 bases between the two ends. CDR3 length equals 15 residues. CDR3 bases: TGTGCCTGTGACAGACAAAGCTCCTATAATTCACCCCTCCACTTT. Amino acids: CACDRQSSYNSPLHF.

Only one count was recorded for this clone. The chain links TRBV28 to TRBJ2-3; TRBD2 matches 10 bases. Germline lookup yields CDR1 MDHEN and CDR2 SYDVKM. The CDR3 sequence is 16 residues long. V lost 4 bases, J lost 2 bases, and 6 bases stayed unmatched. Written as DNA, the CDR3 is TGTGCCAGCAGTTCCGCCGGGACTAGCGACACAGATACGCAGTATTTT. Translating it yields CASSSAGTSDTDTQYF.

The chain is built from TRBV7-2 and TRBJ2-7, with D hard to call. Trimming cost V 3 bases and J 0 bases, with 12 bases left between them. The CDR3 is made up of 15 amino acids. The germline V gene has CDR1 SGHTA and CDR2 FQGNSA. In DNA form, the CDR3 reads TGTGCCAGCAGCTTTGGCGGCAGCAGCTCCTACGAGCAGTACTTC. It is translated as CASSFGGSSSYEQYF.

The V gene is TRBV19, the J gene TRBJ1-3, with D maybe TRBD1 (5 bases). CDR1 and CDR2 from the germline V gene are LNHDA and SQIVND (reference sequence). The CDR3 runs 17 residues. Deletions cut 7 bases from V and 1 base from J, with 20 bases between. In nucleotides, the CDR3 is TGTGCCAGTAAGGGCGTTGGAGTTGGGGCGTCTGGAAACACCATATATTTT. Its translation is CASKGVGVGASGNTIYF. Supplemented by reference TRBV19 and TRBJ1-3, the full variable domain reads DGGITQSPKYLFRKEGQNVTLSCEQNLNHDAMYWYRQDPGQGLRLIYYSQIVNDFQKGDIAEGYSVSREKKESFPLTVTSAQKNPTAFYLCASKGVGVGASGNTIYFGEGSWLTVV.

The genes are TRBV11-2 and TRBJ2-7; weak D call: TRBD1 (5 bases). Germline assignment: CDR1 SGHAT and CDR2 FQNNGV. This CDR3 comprises 14 residues. Trimming took 3 bases from V and 2 from J, leaving 11 bases between them. DNA for the CDR3: TGTGCCAGCAGCTTTAGGGGCGGACCCTACGAGCAGTACTTC. Residues: CASSFRGGPYEQYF.

This sequence joins TRBV5-1 and TRBJ1-1, with D maybe TRBD1 (6 bases). Germline V gene data show CDR1 as SGHRS and CDR2 as YFSETQ. The V gene lost 0 bases and the J gene lost 5 bases, with 14 bases spanning the gap. There are 15 residues in the CDR3. CDR3 coding DNA: TGCGCCAGCAGCTTGGCGGCAGGGGTTAGGACTGAAGCTTTCTTT. This gives the protein CASSLAAGVRTEAFF.

The chain employs TRBV27 and TRBJ1-1; D is possibly TRBD1 (6 bases). Germline CDR1 and CDR2: MNHEY and SMNVEV (reference sequence). V lost 1 base and J 6 bases, leaving 15 bases between the germline ends. CDR3 size: 15 residues. The CDR3 sequence: CASSLFYRAPSEAFF. CDR3 nucleotide sequence: TGTGCCAGCAGTTTATTTTACAGGGCACCGTCTGAAGCTTTCTTT.

This clone was found once. At the DNA level, this CDR3 is encoded by other sequences in the same sample as well. The V call is TRBV28, the J call TRBJ2-7; TRBD2 agrees at 12 bases. Germline assignment: CDR1 MDHEN and CDR2 SYDVKM. CDR3 length: 14 residues. V dropped 3 bases and J dropped 3; count of bases not matched to a gene: 0. CDR3 sequence: CASSLGLAGYEQYF. CDR3 nucleotides: TGTGCCAGCAGTTTGGGACTAGCGGGCTACGAGCAGTACTTC.

This clone has just one count. J is TRBJ1-6 and V is TRBV11-2; D gene ambiguous. V lost 6 bases to trimming and J lost 8 bases, with 14 bases between them. CDR1 and CDR2 from the germline V gene are SGHAT and FQNNGV. CDR3 size: 14 residues. The CDR3 nucleotides are TGTGCCAGCAGGACTGACGCCGCTTATTCACCCCTCCACTTT. Translating gives CASRTDAAYSPLHF.

This clone was counted between two and nine times. The rearrangement links TRBV28 to TRBJ2-3; maybe TRBD1 (6 bases). There are 11 residues in the CDR3. Trimming shortened V by 5 bases and J by 14 bases, and 14 bases separated the two germline ends. Per the germline V gene, CDR1 is MDHEN and CDR2 is SYDVKM. The CDR3 here is CASSQNRVSYF. The CDR3 region has the DNA TGTGCCAGCAGTCAAAACAGGGTCTCGTATTTT.

This clone was seen a single time. The V gene is TRBV9, the J gene TRBJ1-2; D is possibly TRBD1 (6 bases). Germline V gene data show CDR1 as SGDLS and CDR2 as YYNGEE. V dropped 4 bases and J dropped 4 bases, with 14 bases sitting between them. The CDR3 has 14 amino acids. CDR3 nucleotide sequence: TGTGCCAGCAGCCAATCTGAAGGGGGCTATGGCTACACCTTC. Its protein is CASSQSEGGYGYTF. The full variable domain, its missing parts supplied by reference TRBV9 and TRBJ1-2, is DSGVTQTPKHLITATGQRVTLRCSPRSGDLSVYWYQQSLDQGLQFLIQYYNGEERAKGNILERFSAQQFPDLHSELNLSSLELGDSALYFCASSQSEGGYGYTFGSGTRLTVV.